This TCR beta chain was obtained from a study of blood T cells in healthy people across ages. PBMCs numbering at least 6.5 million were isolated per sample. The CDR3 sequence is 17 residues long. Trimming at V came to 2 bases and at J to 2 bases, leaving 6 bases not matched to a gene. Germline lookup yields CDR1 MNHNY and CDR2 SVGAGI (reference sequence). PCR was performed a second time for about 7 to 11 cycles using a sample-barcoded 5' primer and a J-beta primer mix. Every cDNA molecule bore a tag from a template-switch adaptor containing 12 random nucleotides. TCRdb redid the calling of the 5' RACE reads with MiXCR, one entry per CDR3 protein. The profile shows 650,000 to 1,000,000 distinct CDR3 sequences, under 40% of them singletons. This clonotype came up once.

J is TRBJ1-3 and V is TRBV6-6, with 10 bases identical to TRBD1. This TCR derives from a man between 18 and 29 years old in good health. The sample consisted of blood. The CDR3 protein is CASSYTPGQGAGNTIYF. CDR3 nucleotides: TGTGCCAGCAGTTACACCCCTGGACAGGGGGCTGGAAACACCATATATTTT.